This TCR beta chain is drawn from a study of T cells in women clearing cervical HPV infection. About this clone itself: The missing CDR3 end, 3 residues past where the read stops, is filled in from the germline J gene.

Some clones are missing from TCRdb's copy, which holds only in-frame ones; the method was immunoSEQ multiplex PCR. This table lists tens of thousands of clones. Germline V gene sequence: CDR1 SGHVS, CDR2 FNYEAQ. The length of the CDR3 is 13 residues. The TCR originated in a woman aged 18-70 years with a cervical HPV16 infection that either progressed to CIN3+ or cleared (not recorded which). Sequencing was done on a sample of blood buffy coat. The V gene is TRBV7-6, the J gene TRBJ1-1; D remains ambiguous. CDR3 bases read: TGTGCCAGCAGCTTAGATCCGGGGTTGAGA. This sequence encodes CASSLDPGLR. The whole CDR3 is CASSLDPGLRAFF.